These 23 T cell receptor beta chains share one sample of origin, sequenced in a study of control samples from healthy donors and cancer patients (TCRdb year 2020). The receptor library was made with the immunoSEQ multiplex PCR assay. Imported from immuneACCESS, the table was reduced by TCRdb to in-frame sequences with V and J called. These copies leave out some clones; in studies compared against another copy, an unresolved V gene accounts for under half, and the cause of the remainder is not known. The sample contains around 190,000 clones, around 89% of them found a single time. The ten largest clones take up 1.2% to 1.5% of the sample. Sequencing used blood. The receptor source for this set is a woman in her 50s in good health.

CDR3 loop: CASSLVVGLRTSNQPQHF. The CDR3 DNA follows: TGTGCCAGCAGCTTAGTTGTGGGTTTAAGAACTAGCAATCAGCCCCAGCATTTT. V gene TRBV7-2 combines with J gene TRBJ1-5; D unclear. The length of the CDR3 is 18 residues. The V end lost 1 base, the J end lost 0 bases, and 16 bases lay between the germline ends. Germline lookup yields CDR1 SGHTA and CDR2 FQGNSA.

The V call is TRBV28, the J call TRBJ2-3, with D possibly matching TRBD2 (5 bases). V lost 7 bases and J 1 base, leaving 12 bases between the germline ends. The CDR3 is made up of 14 amino acids. CDR1 is MDHEN, CDR2 SYDVKM, per germline. This CDR3 is CASKTSRGTDTQYF. Here the CDR3 DNA reads TGTGCCAGCAAAACTAGTCGGGGCACAGATACGCAGTATTTT.

A remark on this clone: One end of the junction does not line up with germline, which may come from a read error. This rearrangement joins TRBV5-1 to TRBJ1-2, with D perhaps TRBD1 (6 bases). The CDR3 sequence is 18 residues long. Germline V gives CDR1 SGHRS, CDR2 YFSETQ. The CDR3 DNA follows: TGCGCCAGCAGTTTGGAGTCTGGGGGACTGGGGGCTGGCTATGGCTACACCTTC. This gives the protein CASSLESGGLGAGYGYTF.

This chain connects TRBV6-2 or TRBV6-3 to TRBJ1-1; D is unclear. V dropped 2 bases and J dropped 0 bases, with 22 bases sitting between them. Germline CDR1 and CDR2: MNHEY and SVGEGT. The CDR3 contains 19 residues. In DNA, the CDR3 is TGTGCCAGCAGTTACGGATCGTTTGGGTCCTTCACCATGAACACTGAAGCTTTCTTT. This translates into CASSYGSFGSFTMNTEAFF.

In its sample, this clone was seen once. This rearrangement joins TRBV6-4 to TRBJ1-1; perhaps TRBD1 as D (6 bases). Between the trimmed V and J ends, which lost 0 bases and 4 bases, there was a span of 18 bases. Germline CDR1 is MRHNA and CDR2 is SNTAGT. The CDR3 spans 17 residues. The CDR3 region is CASSDSMALQGITEAFF. The CDR3 bases are TGTGCCAGCAGTGACTCTATGGCTTTACAGGGTATCACTGAAGCTTTCTTT.

V and J are TRBV28 and TRBJ1-2; a weak D match, TRBD1 (6 bases). Per the germline V gene, CDR1 is MDHEN and CDR2 is SYDVKM. This CDR3 spans 13 amino acids. V was shortened by 6 bases and J by 4 bases, with 12 bases between the two germline ends. The CDR3 region is CASSPDRIYGYTF. The CDR3 bases are TGTGCCAGCAGCCCGGACAGAATCTATGGCTACACCTTC.

The chain employs TRBV24-1 and TRBJ2-5, with 9 positions matching TRBD1. CDR1 and CDR2 from the germline V gene are KGHDR and SFDVKD. This CDR3 region has 15 residues. V trimming: 4 bases; J trimming: 1 base; junction bases outside the gene matches: 3. In DNA form, the CDR3 reads TGTGCCACCAGTGACCGGGACAGGGTCCAAGAGACCCAGTACTTC. It codes for CATSDRDRVQETQYF.

V and J are TRBV28 and TRBJ2-1; no reliable D call. V lost 3 bases, J lost 2 bases, and 11 bases lay in between. Germline assignment: CDR1 MDHEN and CDR2 SYDVKM. This CDR3 has 15 amino acids. The CDR3 sequence: CASSLGSPAYNEQFF. In DNA form, the CDR3 reads TGTGCCAGCAGTTTGGGTTCCCCTGCCTACAATGAGCAGTTCTTC.

The chain has TRBV7-9 and TRBJ2-3, with 10 nucleotides matching TRBD2. The germline V gene encodes CDR1 SEHNR and CDR2 FQNEAQ (reference sequence). CDR3 length equals 16 residues. With 5 bases clipped from V and 2 bases from J, the junction kept 7 bases outside the gene matches. The CDR3 loop reads CASSLNSGGITDTQYF. The CDR3 DNA reads TGTGCCAGCAGCCTCAATAGCGGGGGGATCACAGATACGCAGTATTTT.

This rearrangement joins TRBV7-2 to TRBJ2-1; D remains unclear. Per the germline V gene, CDR1 is SGHTA and CDR2 is FQGNSA. V lost 5 bases and J 1 base, leaving 15 bases between the germline ends. The CDR3 contains 16 residues. The CDR3 DNA sequence: TGTGCCAGCAGCCTCTGGCAAGGCCCGTCCTACAATGAGCAGTTCTTC. Protein sequence: CASSLWQGPSYNEQFF.

The rearrangement joins TRBV19 to TRBJ2-1, with 9 bases that match TRBD1. The V and J ends lost 6 bases and 4 bases, in that order; junction bases with no gene match: 4. The CDR3 consists of 14 residues. Germline CDR1 reads LNHDA; CDR2 reads SQIVND (reference sequence). The DNA of the CDR3 is TGTGCCAGTAGATCGGGACAGGGATACAATGAGCAGTTCTTC. This sequence encodes CASRSGQGYNEQFF.

The V and J genes are TRBV2 and TRBJ2-1; D is ambiguous. The CDR3 contains 12 residues. V gave up 1 base and J gave up 12 bases, with 10 bases separating them. Germline V CDR1 and CDR2: SNHLY, FYNNEI. The CDR3 reads CASSEGGTRQFF. In DNA form, the CDR3 reads TGTGCCAGCAGTGAAGGGGGTACCAGGCAGTTCTTC.

The sample holds a few counts of this clone. This chain joins TRBV7-2 and TRBJ1-3; possibly TRBD1 for D (5 bases). Looked up from germline, CDR1 is SGHTA and CDR2 is FQGNSA. Trimming cost V 3 bases and J 0 bases, with 9 bases left between them. The CDR3 extends over 15 amino acids. CDR3 sequence: CASSFGANSGNTIYF. For the CDR3, the DNA is TGTGCCAGCAGCTTTGGGGCGAACTCTGGAAACACCATATATTTT.

The chain employs TRBV5-1 and TRBJ2-5; no definite D call. This CDR3 spans 14 amino acids. Deletions cut 0 bases from V and 2 bases from J, with 8 bases between. Per the germline V gene, CDR1 is SGHRS and CDR2 is YFSETQ. The CDR3 loop reads CASSLGFGQETQYF. For the CDR3, the DNA is TGCGCCAGCAGCTTGGGTTTCGGGCAAGAGACCCAGTACTTC.

This clone was seen just once. The chain has TRBV5-5 and TRBJ2-1; 10 bases agree with TRBD1. The CDR3 is 15 residues long. Unmatched junction bases numbered 4, after V lost 3 bases and J lost 4 bases. CDR1 is SGHKS, CDR2 YYEKEE, per germline (reference sequence). The CDR3, as DNA: TGTGCCAGCAGCTGGGGACAGGGGACGTACAATGAGCAGTTCTTC. Translating it yields CASSWGQGTYNEQFF.

The chain has TRBV28 and TRBJ1-4; no reliable D call. There are 16 residues in the CDR3. The V and J ends lost 7 bases and 0 bases respectively, with 15 bases between them. Per germline, CDR1 MDHEN and CDR2 SYDVKM. This CDR3 is CASKTIPGSTNEKLFF. The CDR3 nucleotides are TGTGCCAGCAAAACTATCCCCGGGTCAACTAATGAAAAACTGTTTTTT.

The rearrangement links TRBV24-1 to TRBJ2-1; TRBD2 agrees at 9 bases. Germline loops: CDR1 KGHDR, CDR2 SFDVKD. V dropped 4 bases and J dropped 6; count of bases not matched to a gene: 15. The CDR3 has 18 amino acids. The DNA of the CDR3 is TGTGCCACCAGTGACCCTCGGGGTCGGGCGGGAGGGTTCAATGAGCAGTTCTTC. It translates to CATSDPRGRAGGFNEQFF.

CDR3 nucleotides: TGTGCCAGCAGTGAAGCTAAGGCCAGAACGACTATCAATCAGCCCCAGCATTTT. It encodes CASSEAKARTTINQPQHF. V usage is TRBV6-1 and J usage is TRBJ1-5; D is unclear. This CDR3 region has 18 residues. Between the trimmed V and J ends, which lost 0 bases and 3 bases, there was a span of 18 bases. The germline V gene has CDR1 MNHNS and CDR2 SASEGT.

There are a few counts of this clone. The chain recombines TRBV6-6 with TRBJ1-5; D ambiguous. In germline, CDR1 is MNHNY, CDR2 SVGAGI (reference sequence). V lost 0 bases and J 1 base, leaving 4 bases between the germline ends. The CDR3 is 14 residues long. The CDR3 DNA reads as TGTGCCAGCAGTTACTCGGGGAGCAATCAGCCCCAGCATTTT. Protein: CASSYSGSNQPQHF.

The table lists this clone with a count of one. CDR3: CASKAGGYEKLFF. The CDR3 region has the DNA TGCGCCAGCAAGGCAGGGGGCTATGAAAAACTGTTTTTT. V is TRBV10-1 and J is TRBJ1-4, with TRBD1 matching over 8 bases. Germline V CDR1 and CDR2: WNHNN, SYGVQD (reference sequence). Germline trimming cut 7 bases from V and 6 bases from J; bases unmatched to any gene: 4. This CDR3 is 13 amino acids long.

In DNA form, the CDR3 reads TGTGCCAGCAAAAGGACTAGCAATCAGCCCCAGCATTTT. It translates to CASKRTSNQPQHF. The V and J genes are TRBV6-5 and TRBJ1-5; D call uncertain. Germline CDR1 is MNHEY and CDR2 is SVGAGI. CDR3 length equals 13 residues. The germline V and J ends were trimmed by 7 bases and 0 bases, with 7 bases remaining between them.

The V gene is TRBV6-2 or TRBV6-3, the J gene TRBJ1-5; 8 bases align to TRBD1. J was trimmed by 4 bases and V by 5 bases; bases with no gene match: 10. The CDR3 has 16 residues. Germline V gives CDR1 MNHEY, CDR2 SVGEGT. CDR3 DNA sequence: TGTGCCAGCAGTGCGCCAGGGGGCGGCGGGAATCAGCCCCAGCATTTT. Its translation: CASSAPGGGGNQPQHF.

V is TRBV25-1 and J is TRBJ1-1; unclear D gene. This CDR3 has 14 residues. From germline, CDR1 is MGHDK and CDR2 SYGVNS. V was shortened by 2 bases and J by 1 base, with 8 bases between the two germline ends. The CDR3 protein is CASSEITANTEAFF. CDR3 bases: TGTGCCAGCAGTGAAATCACCGCGAACACTGAAGCTTTCTTT.